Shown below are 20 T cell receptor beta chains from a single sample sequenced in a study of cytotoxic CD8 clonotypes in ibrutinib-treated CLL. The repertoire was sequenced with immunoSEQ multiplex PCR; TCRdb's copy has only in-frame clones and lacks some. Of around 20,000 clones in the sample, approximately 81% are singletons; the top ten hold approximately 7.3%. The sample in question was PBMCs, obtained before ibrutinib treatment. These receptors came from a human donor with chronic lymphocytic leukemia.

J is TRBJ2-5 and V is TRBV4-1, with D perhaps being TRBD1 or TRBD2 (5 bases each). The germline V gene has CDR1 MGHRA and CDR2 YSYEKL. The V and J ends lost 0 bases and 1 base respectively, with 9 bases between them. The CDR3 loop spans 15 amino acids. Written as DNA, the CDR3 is TGCGCCAGCAGCCAAGATGGGGGTGTCCAAGAGACCCAGTACTTC. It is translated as CASSQDGGVQETQYF.

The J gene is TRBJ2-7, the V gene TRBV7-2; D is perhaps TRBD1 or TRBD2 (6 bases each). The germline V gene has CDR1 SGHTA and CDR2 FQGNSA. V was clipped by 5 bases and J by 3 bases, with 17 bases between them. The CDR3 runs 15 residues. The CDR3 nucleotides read TGTGCCAGCAGCCCCCAGTTGGAGGGGGGCTACGAGCAGTACTTC. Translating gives CASSPQLEGGYEQYF.

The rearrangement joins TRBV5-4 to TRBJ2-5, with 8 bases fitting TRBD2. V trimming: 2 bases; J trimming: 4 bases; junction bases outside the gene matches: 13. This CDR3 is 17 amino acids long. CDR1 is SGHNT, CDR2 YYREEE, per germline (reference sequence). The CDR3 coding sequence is TGTGCCAGCAGCTTACAAAGCGGGGGAGGCGAGCGAGAGACCCAGTACTTC. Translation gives CASSLQSGGGERETQYF.

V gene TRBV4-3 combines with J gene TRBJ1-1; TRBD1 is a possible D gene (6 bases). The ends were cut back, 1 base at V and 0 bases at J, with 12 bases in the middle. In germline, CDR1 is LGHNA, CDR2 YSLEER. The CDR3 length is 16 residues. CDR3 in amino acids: CASSQGDNLMNTEAFF. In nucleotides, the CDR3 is TGCGCCAGCAGCCAAGGGGACAACCTCATGAACACTGAAGCTTTCTTT.

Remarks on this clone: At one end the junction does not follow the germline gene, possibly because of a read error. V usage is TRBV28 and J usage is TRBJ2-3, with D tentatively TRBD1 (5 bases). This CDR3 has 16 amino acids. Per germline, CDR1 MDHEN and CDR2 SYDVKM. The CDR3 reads CARPQTDPYNQSMDNF. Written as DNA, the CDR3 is TGTGCCAGACCCCAAACCGATCCCTACAACCAGTCGATGGACAATTTT.

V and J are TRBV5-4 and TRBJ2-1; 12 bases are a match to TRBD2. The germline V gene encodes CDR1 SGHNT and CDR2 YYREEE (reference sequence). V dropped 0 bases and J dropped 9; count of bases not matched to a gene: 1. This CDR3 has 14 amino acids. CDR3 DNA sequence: TGTGCCAGCAGCTTGGCGACTAGCGGGAGTGAGCAGTTCTTC. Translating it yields CASSLATSGSEQFF.

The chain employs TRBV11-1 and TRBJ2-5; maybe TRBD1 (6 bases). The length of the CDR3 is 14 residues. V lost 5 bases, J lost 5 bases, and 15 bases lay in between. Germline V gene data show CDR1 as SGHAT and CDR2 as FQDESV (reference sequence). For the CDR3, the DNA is TGTGCCAGCAGCCGGATACAGGGAAGGGAGACCCAGTACTTC. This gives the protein CASSRIQGRETQYF.

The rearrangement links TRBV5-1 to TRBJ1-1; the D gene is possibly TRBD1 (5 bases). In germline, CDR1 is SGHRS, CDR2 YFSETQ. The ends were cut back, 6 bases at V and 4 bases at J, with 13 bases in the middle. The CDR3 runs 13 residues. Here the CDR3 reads CASNRRGSTEAFF. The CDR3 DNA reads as TGCGCCAGCAACCGCCGGGGGAGCACTGAAGCTTTCTTT.

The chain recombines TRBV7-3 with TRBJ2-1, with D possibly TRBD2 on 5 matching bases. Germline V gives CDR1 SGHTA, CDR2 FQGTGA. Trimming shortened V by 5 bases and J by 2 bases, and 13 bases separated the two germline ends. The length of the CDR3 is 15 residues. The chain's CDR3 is CASSPYPGTYNEQFF. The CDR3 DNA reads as TGTGCCAGCAGCCCGTACCCGGGGACCTACAATGAGCAGTTCTTC.

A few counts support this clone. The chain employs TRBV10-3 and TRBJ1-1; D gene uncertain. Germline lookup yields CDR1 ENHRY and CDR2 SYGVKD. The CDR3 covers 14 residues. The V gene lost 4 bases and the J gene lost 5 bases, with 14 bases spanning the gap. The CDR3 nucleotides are TGTGCCATCAGTGTGGACCCAGATCGGACTGAAGCTTTCTTT. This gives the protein CAISVDPDRTEAFF.

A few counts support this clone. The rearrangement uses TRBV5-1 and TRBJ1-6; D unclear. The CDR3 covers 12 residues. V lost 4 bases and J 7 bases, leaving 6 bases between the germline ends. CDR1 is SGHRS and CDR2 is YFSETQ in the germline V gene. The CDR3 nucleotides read TGCGCCAGCAGCCGTGACAATTCACCCCTCCACTTT. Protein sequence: CASSRDNSPLHF.

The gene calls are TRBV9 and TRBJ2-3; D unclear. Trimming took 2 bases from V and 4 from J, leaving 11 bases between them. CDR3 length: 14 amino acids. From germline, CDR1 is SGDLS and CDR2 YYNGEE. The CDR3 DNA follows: TGTGCCAGCAGCGTTTTATCCGTACCAGATACGCAGTATTTT. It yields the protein CASSVLSVPDTQYF.

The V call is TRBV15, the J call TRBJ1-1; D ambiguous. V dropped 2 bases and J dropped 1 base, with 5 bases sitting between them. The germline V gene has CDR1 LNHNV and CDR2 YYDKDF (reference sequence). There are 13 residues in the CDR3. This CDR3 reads CATSRRTNTEAFF. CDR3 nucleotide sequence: TGTGCCACCAGCAGAAGAACGAACACTGAAGCTTTCTTT.

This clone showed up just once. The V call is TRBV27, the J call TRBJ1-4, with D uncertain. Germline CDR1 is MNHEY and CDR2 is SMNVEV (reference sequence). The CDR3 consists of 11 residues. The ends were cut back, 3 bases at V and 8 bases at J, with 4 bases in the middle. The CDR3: CASSFGEKLFF. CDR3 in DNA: TGTGCCAGCAGTTTCGGGGAAAAACTGTTTTTT.

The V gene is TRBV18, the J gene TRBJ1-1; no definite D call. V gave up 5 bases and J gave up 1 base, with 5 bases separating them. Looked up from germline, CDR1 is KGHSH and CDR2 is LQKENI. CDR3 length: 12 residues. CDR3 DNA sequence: TGTGCCAGCTCAAGGACGAACACTGAAGCTTTCTTT. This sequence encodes CASSRTNTEAFF.

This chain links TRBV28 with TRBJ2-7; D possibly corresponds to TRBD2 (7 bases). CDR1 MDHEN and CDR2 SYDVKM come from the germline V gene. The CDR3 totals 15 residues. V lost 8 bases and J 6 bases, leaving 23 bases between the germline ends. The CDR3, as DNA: TGTGCCAGCCGGGGGGCTAGCGGCCCCTTAGTCGAGCAGTACTTC. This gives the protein CASRGASGPLVEQYF.

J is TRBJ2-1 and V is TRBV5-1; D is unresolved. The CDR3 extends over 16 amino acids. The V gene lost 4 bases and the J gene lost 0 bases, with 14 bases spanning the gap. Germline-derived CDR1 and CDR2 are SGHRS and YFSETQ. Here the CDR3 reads CASSPVTENSYNEQFF. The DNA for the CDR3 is TGCGCCAGCAGCCCAGTCACAGAGAACTCCTACAATGAGCAGTTCTTC.

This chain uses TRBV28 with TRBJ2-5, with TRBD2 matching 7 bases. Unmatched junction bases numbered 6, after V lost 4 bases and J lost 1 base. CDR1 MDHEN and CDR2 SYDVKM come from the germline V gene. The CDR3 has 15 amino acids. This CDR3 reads CASSSPSGLQETQYF. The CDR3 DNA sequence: TGTGCCAGCAGTTCCCCTAGCGGACTCCAAGAGACCCAGTACTTC.

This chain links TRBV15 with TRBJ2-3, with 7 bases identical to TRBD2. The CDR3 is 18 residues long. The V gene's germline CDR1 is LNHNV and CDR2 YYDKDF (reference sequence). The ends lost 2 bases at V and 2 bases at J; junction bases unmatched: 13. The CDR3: CATSRIPVGSGYTDTQYF. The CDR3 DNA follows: TGTGCCACCAGCAGAATCCCCGTCGGTAGCGGGTACACAGATACGCAGTATTTT.

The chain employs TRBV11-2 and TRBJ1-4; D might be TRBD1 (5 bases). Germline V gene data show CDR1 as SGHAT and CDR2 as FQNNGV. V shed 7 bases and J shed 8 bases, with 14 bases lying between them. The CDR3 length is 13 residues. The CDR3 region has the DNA TGTGCCAGCACCCCGCGGGGGAGGGAAAAACTGTTTTTT. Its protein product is CASTPRGREKLFF.